Sequencing of this T cell receptor beta chain was carried out in a study of T cell responses to AZD1222 COVID-19 vaccine. CDR1 is SGDLS and CDR2 is YYNGEE in the germline V gene. The CDR3 contains 17 residues. Trimming removed 0 bases from V and 0 bases from J; junction bases left unmatched: 6. The repertoire was sequenced with immunoSEQ multiplex PCR; TCRdb's copy has only in-frame clones and lacks some. The sample lists 80,000 to 95,000 clones, approximately 91% occurring once. The V call is TRBV9, the J call TRBJ1-3; 7 nucleotides align to TRBD1. This material consisted of peripheral blood, taken 28 days after the second AZD1222 dose. The TCR originated in an adult who received the AZD1222 COVID-19 vaccine. CDR3 residues: CASSVASGTASGNTIYF. The CDR3 coding sequence is TGTGCCAGCAGCGTAGCTTCTGGGACAGCCTCTGGAAACACCATATATTTT. The entire variable domain, with the rest obtained from reference TRBV9 and TRBJ1-3, is as follows: DSGVTQTPKHLITATGQRVTLRCSPRSGDLSVYWYQQSLDQGLQFLIQYYNGEERAKGNILERFSAQQFPDLHSELNLSSLELGDSALYFCASSVASGTASGNTIYFGEGSWLTVV.